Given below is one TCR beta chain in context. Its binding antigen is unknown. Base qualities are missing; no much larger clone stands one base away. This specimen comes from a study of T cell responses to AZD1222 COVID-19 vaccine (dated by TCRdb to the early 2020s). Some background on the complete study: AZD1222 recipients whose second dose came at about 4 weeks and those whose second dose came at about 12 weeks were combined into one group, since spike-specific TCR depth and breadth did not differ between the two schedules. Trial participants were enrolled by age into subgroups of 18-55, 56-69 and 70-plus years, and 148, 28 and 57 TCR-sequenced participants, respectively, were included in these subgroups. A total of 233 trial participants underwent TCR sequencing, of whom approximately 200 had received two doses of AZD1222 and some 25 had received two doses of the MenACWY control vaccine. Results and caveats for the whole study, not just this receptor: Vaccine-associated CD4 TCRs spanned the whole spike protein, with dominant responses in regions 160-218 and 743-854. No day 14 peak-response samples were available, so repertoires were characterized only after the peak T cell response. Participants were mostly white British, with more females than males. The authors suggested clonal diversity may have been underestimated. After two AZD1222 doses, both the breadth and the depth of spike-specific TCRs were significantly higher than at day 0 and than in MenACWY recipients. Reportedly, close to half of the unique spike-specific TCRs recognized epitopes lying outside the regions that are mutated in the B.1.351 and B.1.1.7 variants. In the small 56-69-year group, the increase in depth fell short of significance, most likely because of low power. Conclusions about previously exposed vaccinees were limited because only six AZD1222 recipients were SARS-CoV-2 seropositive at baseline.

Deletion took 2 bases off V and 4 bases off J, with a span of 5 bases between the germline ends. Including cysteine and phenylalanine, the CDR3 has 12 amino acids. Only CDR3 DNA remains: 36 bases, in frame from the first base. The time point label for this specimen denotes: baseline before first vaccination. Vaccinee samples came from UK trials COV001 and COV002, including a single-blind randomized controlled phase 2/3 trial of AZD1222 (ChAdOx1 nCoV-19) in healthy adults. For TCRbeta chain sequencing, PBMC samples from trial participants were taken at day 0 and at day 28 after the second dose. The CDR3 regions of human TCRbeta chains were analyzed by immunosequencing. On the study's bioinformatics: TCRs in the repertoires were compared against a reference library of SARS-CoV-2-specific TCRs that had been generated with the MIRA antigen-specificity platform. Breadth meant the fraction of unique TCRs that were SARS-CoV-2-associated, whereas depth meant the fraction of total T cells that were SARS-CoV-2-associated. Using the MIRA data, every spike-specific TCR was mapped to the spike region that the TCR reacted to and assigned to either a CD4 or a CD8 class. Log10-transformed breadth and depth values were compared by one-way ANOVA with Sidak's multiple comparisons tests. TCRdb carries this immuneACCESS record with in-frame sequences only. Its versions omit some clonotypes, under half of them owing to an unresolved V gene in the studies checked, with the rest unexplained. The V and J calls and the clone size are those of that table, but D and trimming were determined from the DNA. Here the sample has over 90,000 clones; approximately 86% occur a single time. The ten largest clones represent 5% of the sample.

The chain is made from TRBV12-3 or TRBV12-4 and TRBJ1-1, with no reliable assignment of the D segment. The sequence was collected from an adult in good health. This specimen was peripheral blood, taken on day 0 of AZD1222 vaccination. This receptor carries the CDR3 CASSLTLTEAFF. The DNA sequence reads TGTGCCAGCAGTTTAACACTCACTGAAGCTTTCTTT.